The 12 T cell receptor beta chains reported below all come from one sample, sequenced in a study of blood T cell repertoires in COVID-19. Assay: immunoSEQ multiplex PCR; the TCRdb copy retains only in-frame clones and omits some. The sample consists of approximately 210,000 clones, roughly 90% of them appearing once. What was sequenced was peripheral blood. The receptors here all came from a woman in her thirties or forties who had recovered from COVID-19.

This chain connects TRBV18 to TRBJ2-4; 7 bases are a match to TRBD2. In germline, CDR1 is KGHSH, CDR2 LQKENI. The CDR3 is 14 residues long. Trimming removed 4 bases from V and 6 bases from J; junction bases left unmatched: 6. The CDR3 is CASSRRQRGNIQYF. CDR3 DNA sequence: TGTGCCAGCTCACGGCGACAGCGGGGAAACATTCAGTACTTC. Variable domain in full (rest from reference TRBV18 and TRBJ2-4): NAGVMQNPRHLVRRRGQEARLRCSPMKGHSHVYWYRQLPEEGLKFMVYLQKENIIDESGMPKERFSAEFPKEGPSILRIQQVVRGDSAAYFCASSRRQRGNIQYFGAGTRLSVL.

The chain combines TRBV6-5 with TRBJ2-3; 9 bases line up with TRBD2. This CDR3 spans 15 amino acids. The junction had 8 bases not matched to a gene; V was cut back by 4 bases and J by 6 bases. Per the germline V gene, CDR1 is MNHEY and CDR2 is SVGAGI. CDR3 DNA: TGTGCCAGCAGTTCCATAGCGGGAGCCGGCGATACGCAGTATTTT. Translating it yields CASSSIAGAGDTQYF.

The table lists this clone with a count of one. The CDR3: CAISDPGIQTTNTNTGELFF. For the CDR3, the DNA is TGTGCCATCAGTGACCCGGGGATTCAGACCACTAACACGAACACCGGGGAGCTGTTTTTT. The chain combines TRBV10-3 with TRBJ2-2; tentatively, D is TRBD2 (5 bases). V lost 3 bases and J 0 bases, leaving 23 bases between the germline ends. The CDR3 has 20 residues. CDR1 is ENHRY, CDR2 SYGVKD, per germline.

The chain links TRBV14 to TRBJ2-5; tentative D call: TRBD1 (5 bases). Germline assignment: CDR1 SGHDN and CDR2 FVKESK. Trimming took off 1 base at V and 3 bases at J, with 18 bases between the two ends. The CDR3 contains 17 residues. CDR3 sequence reads: CASSQGVRAGFEETQYF. As DNA, the CDR3 is TGTGCCAGCAGCCAAGGTGTCAGGGCCGGTTTTGAAGAGACCCAGTACTTC.

The chain uses TRBV5-1 and TRBJ1-3; the match to TRBD1 covers 7 bases. J was trimmed by 0 bases and V by 3 bases; bases with no gene match: 6. The CDR3 consists of 16 residues. Per germline, CDR1 SGHRS and CDR2 YFSETQ. This chain's CDR3 is CASSSQGQFSGNTIYF. In DNA form, the CDR3 reads TGCGCCAGCAGCTCACAGGGACAGTTCTCTGGAAACACCATATATTTT.

This clone came up once. This rearrangement joins TRBV7-2 to TRBJ2-3; D is unresolved. The CDR3 has 14 amino acids. Per germline, CDR1 SGHTA and CDR2 FQGNSA. V was cut by 1 base and J by 2 bases, with 7 bases left in between. CDR3 region: CASSLGGFTDTQYF. The CDR3 DNA follows: TGTGCCAGCAGCTTAGGTGGCTTCACAGATACGCAGTATTTT. Supplemented by reference TRBV7-2 and TRBJ2-3, the full variable domain reads GAGVSQSPSNKVTEKGKDVELRCDPISGHTALYWYRQSLGQGLEFLIYFQGNSAPDKSGLPSDRFSAERTGGSVSTLTIQRTQQEDSAVYLCASSLGGFTDTQYFGPGTRLTVL.

This chain joins TRBV5-1 and TRBJ2-1; TRBD2 might be the D (6 bases). Trimming took 5 bases from V and 5 from J, leaving 11 bases between them. Germline V lookup: CDR1 SGHRS, CDR2 YFSETQ. This CDR3 spans 13 amino acids. The CDR3 nucleotides read TGCGCCAGCAGGGGAGGAGTCAACAATGAGCAGTTCTTC. It specifies CASRGGVNNEQFF.

This chain uses TRBV27 with TRBJ1-1; D unresolved. Deletions cut 3 bases from V and 6 bases from J, with 8 bases between. From germline, CDR1 is MNHEY and CDR2 SMNVEV (reference sequence). The CDR3 runs 12 residues. The CDR3, as DNA: TGTGCCAGCAGTTTGACGGGATCTGAAGCTTTCTTT. This translates into CASSLTGSEAFF.

By its share, this clone is medium-sized (0.01 to 0.1%). This chain uses TRBV29-1 with TRBJ2-1; 14 bases match TRBD2. CDR3 length: 17 residues. Unmatched junction bases numbered 9, after V lost 1 base and J lost 7 bases. Germline V CDR1 and CDR2: SQVTM, ANQGSEA. The CDR3 region is CSVEGVTSGRAGNEQFF. The CDR3 bases are TGCAGCGTTGAAGGAGTGACTAGCGGGAGGGCGGGGAATGAGCAGTTCTTC.

This chain joins TRBV2 and TRBJ2-7; no definite D call. The CDR3 extends over 15 amino acids. Germline V lookup: CDR1 SNHLY, CDR2 FYNNEI. Trimming shortened V by 0 bases and J by 0 bases, and 9 bases separated the two germline ends. The CDR3 DNA reads TGTGCCAGCAGTGAAGCTGCGCGGAGCTCCTACGAGCAGTACTTC. Amino acid sequence: CASSEAARSSYEQYF.

This clone was counted a single time. The chain couples TRBV24-1 to TRBJ2-5; a possible D gene is TRBD2 (5 bases). Trimming removed 3 bases at V and 2 bases at J, with 12 bases between. The CDR3 extends over 15 amino acids. CDR1 and CDR2 from the germline V gene are KGHDR and SFDVKD. The CDR3 DNA follows: TGTGCCACCAGTGATCCAAAACTAGGACAAGAGACCCAGTACTTC. Translating gives CATSDPKLGQETQYF.

This rearrangement joins TRBV11-2 to TRBJ1-3; D uncertain. Trimming removed 4 bases at V and 0 bases at J, with 7 bases between. CDR1 and CDR2 (germline): SGHAT, FQNNGV. The CDR3 has 14 amino acids. CDR3 residues: CASSSQVSGNTIYF. The CDR3 DNA follows: TGTGCCAGCAGCTCCCAGGTCTCTGGAAACACCATATATTTT.